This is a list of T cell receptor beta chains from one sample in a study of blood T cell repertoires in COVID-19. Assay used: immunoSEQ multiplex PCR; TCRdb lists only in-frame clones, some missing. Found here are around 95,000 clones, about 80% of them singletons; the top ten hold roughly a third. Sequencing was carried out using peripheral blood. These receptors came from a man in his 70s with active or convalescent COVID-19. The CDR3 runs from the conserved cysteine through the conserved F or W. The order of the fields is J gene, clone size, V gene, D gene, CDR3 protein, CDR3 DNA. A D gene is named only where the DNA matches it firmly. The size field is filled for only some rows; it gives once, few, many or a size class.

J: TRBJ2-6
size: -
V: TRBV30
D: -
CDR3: CAWSVGQGLLGANVLTF
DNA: TGTGCCTGGAGTGTAGGGCAGGGTCTACTTGGGGCCAACGTCCTGACTTTC

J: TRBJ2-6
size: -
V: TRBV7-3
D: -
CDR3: CASSTGVSGANVLTF
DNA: TGTGCCAGCAGCACGGGGGTCTCTGGGGCCAACGTCCTGACTTTC

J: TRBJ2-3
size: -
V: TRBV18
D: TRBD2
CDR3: CASSRASGTDTQYF
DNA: TGTGCCAGCTCACGGGCTAGCGGTACAGATACGCAGTATTTT

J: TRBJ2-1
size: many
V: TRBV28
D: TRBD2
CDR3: CASMGGSENEQFF
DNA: TGTGCCAGCATGGGGGGGTCGGAAAATGAGCAGTTCTTC

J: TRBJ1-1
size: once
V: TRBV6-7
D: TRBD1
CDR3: CASYPPTGGAVWNTEAFF
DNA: TGTGCCAGCTACCCCCCGACAGGGGGCGCGGTATGGAACACTGAAGCTTTCTTT

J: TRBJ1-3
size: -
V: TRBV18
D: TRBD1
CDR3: CAEKGASGNTIYF
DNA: TGTGCTGAGAAGGGGGCCTCTGGAAACACCATATATTTT

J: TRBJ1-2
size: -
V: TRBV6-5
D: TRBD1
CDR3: CASSYTRGQGNYGYTF
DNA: TGTGCCAGCAGTTACACCCGGGGACAGGGGAACTATGGCTACACCTTC

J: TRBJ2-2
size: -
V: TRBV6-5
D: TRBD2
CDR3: CASIYGTRLTGELFF
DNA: TGTGCCAGCATATACGGGACTAGACTCACCGGGGAGCTGTTTTTT

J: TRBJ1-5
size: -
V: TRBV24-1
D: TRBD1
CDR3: CATSDPGTGGTQPQHF
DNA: TGTGCCACCAGTGACCCCGGGACAGGGGGCACTCAGCCCCAGCATTTT

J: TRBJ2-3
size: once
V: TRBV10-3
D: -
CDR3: CASKPSTTADTQYF
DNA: TGTGCCTCCAAACCTTCAACCACAGCAGATACGCAGTATTTT

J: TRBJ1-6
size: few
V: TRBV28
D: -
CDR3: CASSSRGGVYYNSPLHF
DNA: TGTGCCAGCAGTTCCCGAGGAGGGGTGTACTATAATTCACCCCTCCACTTT

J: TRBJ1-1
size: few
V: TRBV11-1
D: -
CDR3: CASSLAGADTEAFF
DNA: TGTGCCAGCAGCTTAGCAGGGGCCGACACTGAAGCTTTCTTT

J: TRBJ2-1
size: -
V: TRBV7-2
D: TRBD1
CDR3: CASTRQVQGGHEQFF
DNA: TGTGCCAGCACCAGACAGGTCCAAGGGGGCCATGAGCAGTTCTTC

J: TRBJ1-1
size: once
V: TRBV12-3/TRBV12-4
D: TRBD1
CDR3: CASTGTANTEAFF
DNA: TGTGCCAGCACCGGGACAGCGAACACTGAAGCTTTCTTT

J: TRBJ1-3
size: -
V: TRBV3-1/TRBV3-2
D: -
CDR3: CASSQDMRTPGGNTIYF
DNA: TGTGCCAGCAGCCAAGATATGAGGACTCCCGGTGGAAACACCATATATTTT